This entry is about one T cell receptor beta chain. The source of the sample is a study of T cell changes during pregnancy in multiple sclerosis. Libraries were prepared by immunoSEQ multiplex PCR; TCRdb keeps only in-frame clonotypes and omits some of them. The table includes about 17,000 clones, roughly 86% detected once. The V and J ends lost 6 bases and 2 bases respectively, with 24 bases between them. Germline V gene sequence: CDR1 MRHNA, CDR2 SNTAGT. CDR3 size: 18 residues. This chain links TRBV6-4 with TRBJ2-3; TRBD1 is a possible D gene (5 bases). The clonotype originates from a female donor in good health, enrolled as a control in a pregnancy study. Specimen: CD8+ T cells from peripheral blood mononuclear cells, collected after pregnancy. This CDR3 is CASSPHQGMTGDTDTQYF. The CDR3 coding sequence is TGTGCCAGCAGCCCCCACCAGGGCATGACTGGTGACACAGATACGCAGTATTTT.